These T cell receptor beta chains were read from a single sample in a study of OX40 agonist ivuxolimab in advanced cancers. Profiled with immunoSEQ multiplex PCR; TCRdb holds only in-frame clones, not every one. This sample has about 70,000 clones, with roughly 80% found just once. Sample: CD4+ or CD8+ T cells sorted from blood, taken in a trial of the OX40 agonist ivuxolimab. Source of these receptors: an adult with an advanced solid tumor such as melanoma, head and neck, liver or kidney cancer. Each CDR3 is given with its conserved first and last residue. D genes are given only for firm matches. For some rows the clone size is stated as once, few or many, or as a class when expanded; others skip it.

-	TRBV15	TRBJ2-1	-	TGTGCCACCAGCAGAGAGGCAGGGTTCTACAATGAGCAGTTCTTC	CATSREAGFYNEQFF
-	TRBV5-1	TRBJ2-5	TRBD1	TGCGCCAGCAGCTCCCCTGACAGGGAGAGTAGGGAGACCCAGTACTTC	CASSSPDRESRETQYF
-	TRBV10-3	TRBJ2-7	-	TGTGCCATCCGAGAGGGCTACGAGCAGTACTTC	CAIREGYEQYF
-	TRBV2	TRBJ1-4	TRBD1	TGTGCCAGCAGTGGGGGACAGGGTTATGAAAAACTGTTTTTT	CASSGGQGYEKLFF
-	TRBV7-2	TRBJ1-1	-	TGTGCCAGCAGCTCGTGGGACGGTGAAGCTTTCTTT	CASSSWDGEAFF
-	TRBV6-5	TRBJ1-3	-	TGTGCCAGCAGTTACTCGATTGGACCCTCTGGAAACACCATATATTTT	CASSYSIGPSGNTIYF
many	TRBV7-7	TRBJ2-7	-	TGTGCTAGCAGCTTAGCAGCCAACTACGAGCAGTACTTC	CASSLAANYEQYF
-	TRBV5-5	TRBJ1-4	-	TGTGCCAGCAGCTTTTTGGGATCGGCTAATGAAAAACTGTTTTTT	CASSFLGSANEKLFF
medium-sized	TRBV6-4	TRBJ2-3	TRBD2	TGTGCCAGCAGTCAACTAGCGGGGAGCACAGATACGCAGTATTTT	CASSQLAGSTDTQYF
-	TRBV6-1	TRBJ2-7	-	TGTGCCAGCAGTGCAAACTCCTACGAGCAGTACTTC	CASSANSYEQYF
few	TRBV7-3	TRBJ1-2	-	TGTGCCAGCAGCCCGGGGGGGCAAGGTGGCTACACCTTC	CASSPGGQGGYTF
-	TRBV7-9	TRBJ2-2	-	TGTGCCAGCAGCTCGAGGGACGGAGAGAACACCGGGGAGCTGTTTTTT	CASSSRDGENTGELFF
once	TRBV5-1	TRBJ1-2	TRBD1	TGCGCCAGCAGCTTTGGACAGGGGCTAGGCTACACCTTC	CASSFGQGLGYTF
-	TRBV5-1	TRBJ1-6	TRBD1	TGCGCCAGCAGCTTGGGACCGACAGGGCGTAATTCACCCCTCCACTTT	CASSLGPTGRNSPLHF
-	TRBV30	TRBJ2-7	-	TGTGCCTGGAGTATGGCAGGAATATCCTACGAGCAGTACTTC	CAWSMAGISYEQYF
-	TRBV11-3	TRBJ2-7	-	TGTGCCAGCAGCTTAGACCCCACGCGGGACTCGGAGAAGTACTTC	CASSLDPTRDSEKYF
-	TRBV6-1	TRBJ2-2	TRBD2	TGTGCCAGCAGTGAACTAGCGGGGGGGCCTGGGGAGCTGTTTTTT	CASSELAGGPGELFF
-	TRBV6-1	TRBJ2-3	-	TGTGCCAGCAGTGAAACGGGGCCCACAGATACGCAGTATTTT	CASSETGPTDTQYF
-	TRBV5-4	TRBJ2-3	-	TGTGCCAGCAGCTTGGCCGGAGTTTCAGATACGCAGTATTTT	CASSLAGVSDTQYF
-	TRBV6-5	TRBJ2-3	-	TGTGCCAGCAGATATAGCGGACCGAGCGATACGCAGTATTTT	CASRYSGPSDTQYF
-	TRBV7-2	TRBJ2-7	TRBD1	TGTGCCAGCAGCTCACAGCCGGGACAGGGAAGATACGAGCAGTACTTC	CASSSQPGQGRYEQYF
-	TRBV4-2	TRBJ1-1	-	TGTGCCAGCAGCCAAGATCGGGGCCGGGACACTGAAGCTTTCTTT	CASSQDRGRDTEAFF
-	TRBV9	TRBJ1-2	-	TGTGCCAGCAGCGTAGATTCGGGGGTCTCCTATGGCTACACCTTC	CASSVDSGVSYGYTF
-	TRBV6-6	TRBJ2-6	TRBD1	TGTGCCAGCAGACTAGACAGGGCTGGGGCCAACGTCCTGACTTTC	CASRLDRAGANVLTF
many	TRBV5-1	TRBJ1-3	TRBD1	TGCGCCAGCAGCTTCGGTCTGACAGGGGCTGGAAACACCATATATTTT	CASSFGLTGAGNTIYF
-	TRBV5-6	TRBJ2-1	TRBD1	TGTGCCAGCAGCTTACAGGGGATAAATGAGCAGTTCTTC	CASSLQGINEQFF
few	TRBV18	TRBJ2-7	TRBD2	TGTGCCACCCAAGCGGGGGGCGGCGACGAGCAGTACTTC	CATQAGGGDEQYF
-	TRBV6-6	TRBJ1-4	-	TGTGCCAGCAGCCCGAGCTCGGGACTGTTTTTT	CASSPSSGLFF
medium-sized	TRBV4-3	TRBJ1-3	-	TGCGCCAGCAGCCAAGATGGAACTGGAAACACCATATATTTT	CASSQDGTGNTIYF
-	TRBV7-8	TRBJ1-1	-	TGTGCCAGCAGCCCCAACCTGAACACTGAAGCTTTCTTT	CASSPNLNTEAFF
-	TRBV27	TRBJ1-4	-	TGTGCCAGCACTTGGGTTTCGAGGGGGAACAATGAAAAACTGTTTTTT	CASTWVSRGNNEKLFF
-	TRBV7-8	TRBJ2-7	-	TGTGCCAGCAGCAACCAGGGTACCCCCTACGAGCAGTACTTC	CASSNQGTPYEQYF
few	TRBV30	TRBJ1-2	TRBD1	TGTGCCTGGAGGACAGGGCCCAACTATGGCTACACCTTC	CAWRTGPNYGYTF
-	TRBV2	TRBJ1-1	-	TGTGCCAGCAGTGGGGCAGGGGTAGATGAAGCTTTCTTT	CASSGAGVDEAFF
-	TRBV6-5	TRBJ1-2	-	TGTGCCAGCAGGCAACAGGGAGTGGACTATGGCTACACCTTC	CASRQQGVDYGYTF
-	TRBV6-5	TRBJ1-4	-	TGTGCCAGCAGTCCCCGGTGGGCAACTAATGAAAAACTGTTTTTT	CASSPRWATNEKLFF
-	TRBV7-9	TRBJ1-1	-	TGTGCCAGCAGCTCCGACAGCCTTAACATGAACACTGAAGCTTTCTTT	CASSSDSLNMNTEAFF
few	TRBV11-3	TRBJ2-5	-	TGTGCCAGCAGTAACAGGGAGGGCTTAAAAGAGACCCAGTACTTC	CASSNREGLKETQYF
-	TRBV29-1	TRBJ2-7	-	TGCAGCGTTGTGACTAGAAATCTCGAGCAGTACTTC	CSVVTRNLEQYF
-	TRBV19	TRBJ1-1	-	TGTGCCAGTAGTATGCTCTGGACAGAGAACACTGAAGCTTTCTTT	CASSMLWTENTEAFF
-	TRBV9	TRBJ2-6	-	TGTGCCAGCAGCCCCCCCATCTCTGGGGCCAACGTCCTGACTTTC	CASSPPISGANVLTF
-	TRBV13	TRBJ2-4	-	TGTGCCAGCAGCAGATGGGGGGCCCAAAACATTCAGTACTTC	CASSRWGAQNIQYF
-	TRBV5-1	TRBJ1-2	-	TGCGCCAGCAGCTTGGACGGGGCTCACCGAGAATCAGGTCCGAACCTTTTTAACTATGGCTACACCTTC	CASSLDGAHRESGPNLFNYGYTF
-	TRBV11-2	TRBJ2-3	-	TGTGCCAGCAGCTCCAGGGGAGTAAGCACAGATACGCAGTATTTT	CASSSRGVSTDTQYF
-	TRBV19	TRBJ1-1	-	TGTGCCAGTAGTGACCGGACCCCTGCCACTGAAGCTTTCTTT	CASSDRTPATEAFF
-	TRBV6-6	TRBJ2-7	-	TGTGCCAGCAGTTACTCACTAACAGGGCCCTACGAGCAGTACTTC	CASSYSLTGPYEQYF
-	TRBV5-1	TRBJ1-4	-	TGCGCCAGCAGCTCCAAATCAACTAATGAAAAACTGTTTTTT	CASSSKSTNEKLFF
-	TRBV6-4	TRBJ1-5	TRBD1	TGTGCCAGCAGGGGAGGAACGGGACAGCCCAATCAGCCCCAGCATTTT	CASRGGTGQPNQPQHF
-	TRBV2	TRBJ1-1	-	TGTGCCAGCATATGGACCTCCTGGGACACTGAAGCTTTCTTT	CASIWTSWDTEAFF